These T cell receptor beta chains were read from a single sample in a study of CXCR3-negative and CXCR3-positive naive CD8 T cells. TCRdb reprocessed the 5' RACE reads, keeping one entry per CDR3 protein, no DNA. Listed are over 95,000 distinct CDR3 sequences; 0.36% falls within the top ten. Sequencing used naive CXCR3+ CD8+ T cells from blood. These receptors came from a human donor in good health. Some clones in this sample may be carry-over from other donors' samples. The CDR3 runs from the conserved cysteine through the conserved F or W.

>TRBV4-1|TRBJ2-3
CASSQTSGGYTDTQYF
>TRBV5-1|TRBJ2-1
CASSFTPGTTWFF
>TRBV5-1|TRBJ2-3
CASSLGSWGGDTQYF
>TRBV4-1|TRBJ2-1
CASSQDAGLLAGGPEDNEQFF
>TRBV19|TRBJ2-1
CASSIVVGGLDNEQFF
>TRBV5-5|TRBJ1-1
CASSAETGATEAFF
>TRBV27|TRBJ2-6
CASSLGSSFSGANVLTF
>TRBV28|TRBJ2-7
CASSLPQTGAEQYF
>TRBV19|TRBJ1-1
CASSTRKSTMNTEAFF
>TRBV7-6|TRBJ2-2
CASSPGGPGELFF